The clone carrying this T cell receptor (beta chain) has a handful of counts. Its target is unknown. CDR3 size: 12 residues. Looked up from germline, CDR1 is KGHDR and CDR2 is SFDVKD. The germline V and J ends were trimmed by 4 bases and 6 bases, with 7 bases remaining between them. The sample comes from a study of T cells after yellow fever vaccination. 5'RACE template switching produced TCR cDNA carrying a universal primer site and UMIs. TCRdb fed the 5' RACE reads into MiXCR, producing one record per CDR3 protein. The sample carries a few hundred thousand distinct CDR3 sequences, less than 9.5% recorded once. Points from the study as a whole: Of the clonotypes, a small share occurred in both CD4 and CD8 compartments.

The chain couples TRBV24-1 to TRBJ2-3; D call uncertain. Sample: CD4+ T cells sorted from PBMCs, taken 5 days after the yellow fever booster vaccination. The source is a man between 18 and 35 years old who received the YFV17D yellow fever vaccine. DNA for the CDR3: TGTGCCACCAGTGACCCACGGGATACGCAGTATTTT. This encodes CATSDPRDTQYF.